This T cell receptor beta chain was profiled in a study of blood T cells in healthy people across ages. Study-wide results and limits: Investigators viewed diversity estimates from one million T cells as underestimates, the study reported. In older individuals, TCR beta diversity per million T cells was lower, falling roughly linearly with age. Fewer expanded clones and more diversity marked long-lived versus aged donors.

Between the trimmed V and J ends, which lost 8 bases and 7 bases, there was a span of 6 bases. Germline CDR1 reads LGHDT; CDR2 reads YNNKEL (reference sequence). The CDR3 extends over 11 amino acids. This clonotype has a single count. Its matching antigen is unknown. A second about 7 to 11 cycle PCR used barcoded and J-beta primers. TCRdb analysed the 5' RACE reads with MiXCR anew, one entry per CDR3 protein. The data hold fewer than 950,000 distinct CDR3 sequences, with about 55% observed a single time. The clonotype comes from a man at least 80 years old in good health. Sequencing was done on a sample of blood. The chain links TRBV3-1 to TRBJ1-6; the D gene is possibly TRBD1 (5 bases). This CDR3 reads CASGQNSPLHF. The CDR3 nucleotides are TGTGCCAGCGGACAAAATTCACCCCTCCACTTT.